Below, one T cell receptor beta chain is given with its context. Its antigen is unidentified. At one boundary the junction diverges from the germline segment, which might be a read error. The same CDR3 arises from other DNA sequences in this sample as well. The data were taken from a study of cytomegalovirus exposure and HLA in healthy donors. The PCR used 60 Vbeta and 13 Jbeta primers. Assay: immunoSEQ multiplex PCR; the TCRdb copy retains only in-frame clones and omits some. The sample yields roughly 190,000 clones, about four fifths seen once. Healthy bone marrow donors supplied every sample. This CDR3 has 14 amino acids. Germline-derived CDR1 and CDR2 are SGHTA and FQGTGA. Study conclusions and caveats: Across donors, presence/absence analyses took sequencing depth to be roughly uniform. There was a cluster of highly shared sequence variants that was likely a sequencing artifact.

The chain recombines TRBV7-3 with TRBJ1-1; 7 bases fit TRBD1. The clonotype originates from a woman aged 25 to 39 in good health and CMV-seropositive. The sample comprised PBMCs. CDR3 sequence (DNA): TGTGCCAGCAGCCCTGACAGGGAGAACACTGAAGCCTTCTTT. Protein product: CASSPDRENTEAFF.